The 25 T cell receptor beta chains below all came from one sample that was sequenced in a study of blood T cell repertoires in COVID-19. Clones were read by immunoSEQ multiplex PCR, and TCRdb kept only the in-frame ones, dropping some. The data contain 300,000 to 450,000 clones, roughly 85% of them singletons. Sequencing input: peripheral blood. The receptors stem from a woman aged 18-29 years with acute or convalescent COVID-19.

J is TRBJ2-2 and V is TRBV7-8; D is possibly TRBD1 (6 bases). Trimming removed 5 bases from V and 4 bases from J, with 14 bases in between. There are 15 residues in the CDR3. Germline V gene data show CDR1 as SGHVS and CDR2 as FQNEAQ. The CDR3 spells CASSTGTMVTGELFF. CDR3 DNA sequence: TGTGCCAGCAGCACCGGGACAATGGTCACCGGGGAGCTGTTTTTT.

The chain joins TRBV2 to TRBJ1-1, with D possibly being TRBD1 (6 bases). Germline-derived CDR1 and CDR2 are SNHLY and FYNNEI. CDR3 length: 14 residues. The germline V and J ends were trimmed by 2 bases and 3 bases, with 10 bases remaining between them. CDR3 in amino acids: CASSEMGADTEAFF. The CDR3 nucleotides are TGTGCCAGCAGTGAAATGGGGGCGGACACTGAAGCTTTCTTT.

The chain is built from TRBV5-4 and TRBJ2-1; D is possibly TRBD1 (6 bases). V was clipped by 0 bases and J by 5 bases, with 15 bases between them. This CDR3 contains 16 residues. Germline values: CDR1 SGHNT, CDR2 YYREEE (reference sequence). CDR3 bases: TGTGCCAGCAGCTTGGCGTCAGGGGCACGGGACAATGAGCAGTTCTTC. This codes for CASSLASGARDNEQFF.

This chain links TRBV19 with TRBJ1-2; D call uncertain. Germline CDR1 reads LNHDA; CDR2 reads SQIVND (reference sequence). The CDR3 has 14 residues. The V end was cut by 3 bases, the J end by 5 bases, with 13 bases between. CDR3 DNA: TGTGCCAGTAGTATGGGTGGCGCGGGGTATGGCTACACCTTC. The encoded protein is CASSMGGAGYGYTF.

This chain links TRBV3-1 (or the pseudogene TRBV3-2) with TRBJ2-3; D not resolved. Germline V gene data show CDR1 as LGHDT and CDR2 as YNNKEL (reference sequence). Trimming stripped 1 base from V and 0 bases from J, with 2 bases between. This CDR3 is built from 13 residues. In nucleotides, the CDR3 is TGTGCCAGCAGCCAAGCGAGCACAGATACGCAGTATTTT. It specifies CASSQASTDTQYF.

The chain recombines TRBV30 with TRBJ1-1, with D uncertain. V was clipped by 3 bases and J by 0 bases, with 8 bases between them. From germline, CDR1 is GTSNPN and CDR2 SVGIG (reference sequence). CDR3 length: 13 residues. The CDR3 coding sequence is TGTGCCTGGAGCACTTCCATGAACACTGAAGCTTTCTTT. It translates to CAWSTSMNTEAFF.

V gene TRBV24-1 combines with J gene TRBJ1-5, with D uncertain. Germline V gene sequence: CDR1 KGHDR, CDR2 SFDVKD. V was trimmed by 5 bases and J by 4 bases, leaving 8 bases between them. The CDR3 has 13 residues. CDR3 in amino acids: CATSGSVNQPQHF. CDR3 coding DNA: TGTGCCACCAGTGGGTCAGTTAATCAGCCCCAGCATTTT.

This clone was counted at least ten times. This rearrangement joins TRBV27 to TRBJ1-1; 11 bases map to TRBD1. Germline V gene sequence: CDR1 MNHEY, CDR2 SMNVEV (reference sequence). The CDR3 has 15 residues. V lost 6 bases to trimming and J lost 1 base; unmatched junction nucleotides: 4. The CDR3 here is CASSRTGGTNTEAFF. The CDR3 coding sequence is TGTGCCAGCAGCCGGACAGGGGGCACGAACACTGAAGCTTTCTTT.

The V call is TRBV28, the J call TRBJ2-7, with a weak D call TRBD2 (6 bases). Germline-derived CDR1 and CDR2 are MDHEN and SYDVKM. The CDR3 spans 14 residues. V was trimmed by 7 bases and J by 6 bases, leaving 19 bases between them. The CDR3: CASTPSGPPVEQYF. The DNA of the CDR3 is TGTGCCAGCACCCCGAGCGGGCCCCCTGTCGAGCAGTACTTC.

J is TRBJ1-2 and V is TRBV19, with TRBD1 matching over 7 bases. J gave up 8 bases and V 8 bases, and 11 bases lay outside the gene matches. The CDR3 is made up of 13 amino acids. From germline, CDR1 is LNHDA and CDR2 SQIVND (reference sequence). The DNA for the CDR3 is TGTGCCAGTTCCTACGGAGGGGGCGCGGGCTACACCTTC. This encodes CASSYGGGAGYTF.

The chain links TRBV5-1 to TRBJ1-1; D not resolved. The CDR3 contains 14 residues. CDR1 and CDR2 from the germline V gene are SGHRS and YFSETQ. With 4 bases removed from V and 4 bases from J, the gap between germline ends came to 14 bases. The CDR3 sequence: CASSVANEGTEAFF. The CDR3 region has the DNA TGCGCCAGCAGCGTGGCAAACGAGGGCACTGAAGCTTTCTTT.

V is TRBV15 and J is TRBJ1-1; D is possibly TRBD1 (6 bases). There are 15 residues in the CDR3. CDR1 and CDR2 from the germline V gene are LNHNV and YYDKDF (reference sequence). V was pared by 3 bases and J by 1 base, with 12 bases between. CDR3 in amino acids: CATSSNPGQNTEAFF. For the CDR3, the DNA is TGTGCCACCAGCAGTAATCCGGGACAGAACACTGAAGCTTTCTTT. Drawing the rest from reference TRBV15 and TRBJ1-1, the complete variable domain is DAMVIQNPRYQVTQFGKPVTLSCSQTLNHNVMYWYQQKSSQAPKLLFHYYDKDFNNEADTPDNFQSRRPNTSFCFLDIRSPGLGDTAMYLCATSSNPGQNTEAFFGQGTRLTVV.

The chain joins TRBV6-5 to TRBJ1-5; no clear D gene. The germline V gene has CDR1 MNHEY and CDR2 SVGAGI. There are 15 residues in the CDR3. V lost 6 bases and J 4 bases, leaving 16 bases between the germline ends. CDR3 in amino acids: CASSPGPGENQPQHF. CDR3 coding DNA: TGTGCCAGCAGCCCGGGTCCCGGGGAAAATCAGCCCCAGCATTTT.

The CDR3 DNA reads TGTGCCAGCTCTCCGGGACTCCGTGGTTCACCCCTCCACTTT. This sequence encodes CASSPGLRGSPLHF. The chain uses TRBV9 and TRBJ1-6; the D gene is possibly TRBD1 (5 bases). Germline V gene data show CDR1 as SGDLS and CDR2 as YYNGEE. The CDR3 length is 14 residues. With 7 bases removed from V and 9 bases from J, the gap between germline ends came to 17 bases.

The sample holds a few counts of this clone. The V gene is TRBV19, the J gene TRBJ2-3; D is uncertain. V was trimmed by 3 bases and J by 6 bases, leaving 10 bases between them. Germline V gene data show CDR1 as LNHDA and CDR2 as SQIVND (reference sequence). This CDR3 is 13 amino acids long. The CDR3 loop is CASSIVESDTQYF. The DNA of the CDR3 is TGTGCCAGTAGTATTGTTGAGTCGGATACGCAGTATTTT.

The gene calls are TRBV28 and TRBJ1-5; 9 bases map to TRBD1. The J segment lost 4 bases and the V segment lost 8 bases, leaving 12 bases of the junction unmatched. The CDR3 spans 16 residues. From germline, CDR1 is MDHEN and CDR2 SYDVKM. The CDR3 coding sequence is TGTGCCAGCGGCAACGCCGGGACAGGGAAAAATCAGCCCCAGCATTTT. The encoded protein is CASGNAGTGKNQPQHF.

The genes are TRBV18 and TRBJ1-6; D is perhaps TRBD1 (5 bases). The ends were cut back, 3 bases at V and 8 bases at J, with 11 bases in the middle. Germline values: CDR1 KGHSH, CDR2 LQKENI. The CDR3 covers 14 residues. The CDR3 protein is CASSPTDIYSPLHF. The CDR3, as DNA: TGTGCCAGCTCACCGACGGACATTTATTCACCCCTCCACTTT.

The chain uses TRBV10-3 and TRBJ1-1; 9 nucleotides match TRBD1. Germline CDR1 ENHRY, CDR2 SYGVKD. V shed 6 bases and J 6 bases; nucleotides not matched to a gene: 8. This CDR3 region has 14 residues. The CDR3 protein is CAISRDRAVAEAFF. In DNA, the CDR3 is TGTGCCATCAGCCGGGACAGGGCGGTCGCTGAAGCTTTCTTT.

The genes are TRBV12-3 or TRBV12-4 and TRBJ2-5; D is possibly TRBD2 (6 bases). This CDR3 contains 13 residues. V was clipped by 6 bases and J by 1 base, with 9 bases between them. The CDR3 nucleotides read TGTGCCAGCAGCCCCGGGAGCCAAGAGACCCAGTACTTC. Its translation is CASSPGSQETQYF.

This clone was found once. This chain uses TRBV18 with TRBJ2-7; TRBD1 matches at 7 bases. The J segment lost 0 bases and the V segment lost 1 base, leaving 0 bases of the junction unmatched. This CDR3 spans 14 amino acids. Germline CDR1 reads KGHSH; CDR2 reads LQKENI. The CDR3 DNA sequence: TGTGCCAGCTCACCACGACAGGGCTCCTACGAGCAGTACTTC. Translating it yields CASSPRQGSYEQYF.

This chain links TRBV7-9 with TRBJ1-1, with 8 bases that match TRBD1. The germline CDR1 and CDR2 sequences are SEHNR and FQNEAQ (reference sequence). V lost 6 bases to trimming and J lost 8 bases; unmatched junction nucleotides: 8. The CDR3 consists of 13 residues. CDR3 region: CASSQKAGGEAFF. The DNA of the CDR3 is TGTGCCAGCAGTCAAAAGGCAGGGGGCGAAGCTTTCTTT. Full variable domain (missing parts from reference TRBV7-9 and TRBJ1-1): DTGVSQNPRHKITKRGQNVTFRCDPISEHNRLYWYRQTLGQGPEFLTYFQNEAQLEKSRLLSDRFSAERPKGSFSTLEIQRTEQGDSAMYLCASSQKAGGEAFFGQGTRLTVV.

The chain carries TRBV29-1 and TRBJ1-1, with D possibly matching TRBD1 (6 bases). Trimming removed 0 bases from V and 7 bases from J, with 12 bases in between. Germline V gene data show CDR1 as SQVTM and CDR2 as ANQGSEA. The CDR3 runs 13 residues. CDR3 bases: TGCAGCGTTGAAGATCAGGGAGGGGGTGAAGCTTTCTTT. Its protein product is CSVEDQGGGEAFF.

The chain uses TRBV6-4 and TRBJ1-2; 8 bases agree with TRBD1. CDR1 is MRHNA, CDR2 SNTAGT, per germline. V gave up 1 base and J gave up 9 bases; unmatched junction bases: 1. This CDR3 is built from 12 residues. CDR3 nucleotide sequence: TGTGCCAGCAGTGACTACAGGGGGAGCTACACCTTC. Its protein product is CASSDYRGSYTF.

V and J are TRBV9 and TRBJ2-5; 10 positions agree with TRBD2. The V gene's germline CDR1 is SGDLS and CDR2 YYNGEE. The CDR3 sequence is 16 residues long. V lost 3 bases, J lost 1 base, and 6 bases stayed unmatched. DNA for the CDR3: TGTGCCAGCAGCGGCCAGGGACTAGCGTTCCAAGAGACCCAGTACTTC. Translated: CASSGQGLAFQETQYF.

This clone was seen once. V usage is TRBV6-4 and J usage is TRBJ1-3, with a weak D call TRBD1 (5 bases). The CDR3 loop spans 17 amino acids. The V gene lost 7 bases and the J gene lost 3 bases, with 22 bases spanning the gap. Germline-derived CDR1 and CDR2 are MRHNA and SNTAGT. The CDR3 nucleotides read TGTGCCAGCAAGAGGGAAGAGGAGGGGACGTGTGGAAACACCATATATTTT. Its translation: CASKREEEGTCGNTIYF.